The clone carrying this TCR beta chain has more than one count but fewer than ten. The antigen is not known. The V gene lost 7 bases and the J gene lost 1 base, with 14 bases spanning the gap. CDR3 length: 14 amino acids. Germline V CDR1 and CDR2: SGHRS, YFSETQ. Making TCR cDNA involved 5'RACE template switching, which added UMIs and a universal primer site. TCRdb called the 5' RACE reads again in MiXCR, with one record for every CDR3 protein. The top ten clones hold around 17% of a sample with nearly 350,000 distinct CDR3 sequences, roughly 8.3% of them seen once. The sample originates from a study of T cells after yellow fever vaccination. Study details: Fractions low in cell number were prepared with SMART-Seq v4 Ultra Low Input.

Study-level points and caveats: Subsequent booster samples again held most clones from primary vaccination (96% CD4, about 90% CD8). Relatively few clonotypes were ones that appeared in both CD4 and CD8 compartments.

The sequenced sample was PBMCs, obtained about 49 days after the first yellow fever vaccination. The chain recombines TRBV5-1 with TRBJ1-1; no definite D call. This TCR was recovered from a man between 18 and 29 years old who received the YFV17D yellow fever vaccine. The CDR3 is CASRPAAGNTEAFF. Written as DNA, the CDR3 is TGCGCCAGCCGCCCTGCGGCAGGGAACACTGAAGCTTTCTTT.